The clone carrying this T cell receptor (beta chain) was recorded only once. In the original processing: Researchers report that nucleated cell counts were estimated from reference gene primer amplification. Generated by immunoSEQ multiplex PCR, the TCRdb table keeps only in-frame clones and is missing some. V, J and clone size derive from that table, while D and trimming were established from the DNA sequence. The sample includes 220,000 or so clones, about 90% of them seen just once. The sample comes from a study of blood T cell repertoires in COVID-19. Germline CDR1 ENHRY, CDR2 SYGVKD. The CDR3 has 20 amino acids. V lost 0 bases and J lost 0, with 18 bases in between.

The sequencing sample was made of peripheral blood. This TCR was recovered from a man between 60 and 70 years old with COVID-19, enrolled during active disease. The chain uses TRBV10-3 and TRBJ1-6, with D unclear. The CDR3 nucleotides read TGTGCCATCAGTGAGTCGGGCCCCGGGAAACTGAGCTCCTATAATTCACCCCTCCACTTT. It translates to CAISESGPGKLSSYNSPLHF.